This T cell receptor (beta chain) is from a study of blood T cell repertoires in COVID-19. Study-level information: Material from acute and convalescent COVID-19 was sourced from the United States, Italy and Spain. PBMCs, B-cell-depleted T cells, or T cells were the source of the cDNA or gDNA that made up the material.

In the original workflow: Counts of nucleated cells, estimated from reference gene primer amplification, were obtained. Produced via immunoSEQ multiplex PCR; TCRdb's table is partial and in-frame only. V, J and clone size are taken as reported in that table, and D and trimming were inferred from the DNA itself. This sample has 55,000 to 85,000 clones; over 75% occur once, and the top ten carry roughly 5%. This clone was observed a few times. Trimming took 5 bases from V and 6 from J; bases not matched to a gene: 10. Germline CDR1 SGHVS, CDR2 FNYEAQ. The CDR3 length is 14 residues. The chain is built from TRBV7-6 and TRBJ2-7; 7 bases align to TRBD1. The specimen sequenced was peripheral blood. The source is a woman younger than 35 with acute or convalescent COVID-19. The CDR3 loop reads CASSPGQVFGEQYF. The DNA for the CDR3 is TGTGCCAGCAGCCCTGGACAGGTATTTGGCGAGCAGTACTTC.